This T cell receptor (beta chain) was sequenced in a study of blood T cell repertoires in COVID-19. Germline V lookup: CDR1 MNHEY, CDR2 SMNVEV (reference sequence). CDR3 size: 13 residues. V was trimmed by 0 bases and J by 8 bases, leaving 7 bases between them. Per the original methods: Counts of nucleated cells, estimated from reference gene primer amplification, were obtained. Only in-frame clones appear in the TCRdb table, and some are missing; sequencing was by immunoSEQ multiplex PCR. Clone size and V and J calls were adopted from that table, with D and trimming inferred from the DNA. This sample yields about 260,000 clones, of which 80% to 90% are seen a single time; around 0.8% belongs to the top ten. This study enrolled people aged about 18 to 100 from about two dozen US geographic areas. Within 2 weeks of study entry, exposed participants had contacted a PCR-confirmed or clinician-diagnosed COVID-19 case.

The gene calls are TRBV27 and TRBJ1-4; D unresolved. Sequencing input: PBMCs or T cells enriched from blood (not recorded which). The TCR sequence derives from a middle-aged man who had been exposed to COVID-19. The CDR3 spells CASSLSMEEKLFF. CDR3 DNA sequence: TGTGCCAGCAGTTTATCGATGGAGGAAAAACTGTTTTTT. The whole variable domain, remainder taken from reference TRBV27 and TRBJ1-4, is EAQVTQNPRYLITVTGKKLTVTCSQNMNHEYMSWYRQDPGLGLRQIYYSMNVEVTDKGDVPEGYKVSRKEKRNFPLILESPSPNQTSLYFCASSLSMEEKLFFGSGTQLSVL.